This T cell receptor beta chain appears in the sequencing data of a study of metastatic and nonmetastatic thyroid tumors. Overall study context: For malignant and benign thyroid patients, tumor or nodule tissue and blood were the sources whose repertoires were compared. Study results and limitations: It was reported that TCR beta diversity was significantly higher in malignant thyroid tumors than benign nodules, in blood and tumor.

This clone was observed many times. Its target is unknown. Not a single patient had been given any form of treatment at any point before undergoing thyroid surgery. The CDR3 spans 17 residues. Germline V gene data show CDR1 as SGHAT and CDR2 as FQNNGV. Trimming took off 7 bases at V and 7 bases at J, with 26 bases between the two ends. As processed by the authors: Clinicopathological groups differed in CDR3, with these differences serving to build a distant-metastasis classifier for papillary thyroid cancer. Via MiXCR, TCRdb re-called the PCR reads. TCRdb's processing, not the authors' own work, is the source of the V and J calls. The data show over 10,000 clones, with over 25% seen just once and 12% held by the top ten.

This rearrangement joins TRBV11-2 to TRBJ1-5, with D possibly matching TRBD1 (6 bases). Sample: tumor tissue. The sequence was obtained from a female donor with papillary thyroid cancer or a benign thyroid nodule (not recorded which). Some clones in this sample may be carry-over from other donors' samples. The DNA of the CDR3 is TGTGCCAGCACCCTCCCCCACAGGGAAAAGGAAAACCAGCCCCAGCATTTT. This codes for CASTLPHREKENQPQHF.